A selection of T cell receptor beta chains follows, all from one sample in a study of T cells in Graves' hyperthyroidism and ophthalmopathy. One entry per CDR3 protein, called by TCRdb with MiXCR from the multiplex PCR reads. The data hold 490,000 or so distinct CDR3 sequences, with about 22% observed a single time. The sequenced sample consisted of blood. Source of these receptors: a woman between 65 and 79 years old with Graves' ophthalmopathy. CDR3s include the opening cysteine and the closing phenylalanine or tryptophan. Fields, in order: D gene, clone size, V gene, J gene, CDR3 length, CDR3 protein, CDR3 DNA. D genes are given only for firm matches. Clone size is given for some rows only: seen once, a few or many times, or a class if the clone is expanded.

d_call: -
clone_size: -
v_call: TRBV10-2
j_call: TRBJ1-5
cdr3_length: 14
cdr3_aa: CASRTEPSNQPQHF
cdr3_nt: TGCGCCAGCAGGACAGAACCAAGCAATCAGCCCCAGCATTTT

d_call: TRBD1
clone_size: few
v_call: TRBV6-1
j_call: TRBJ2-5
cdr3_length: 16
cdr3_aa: CASSGSTGGLAETQYF
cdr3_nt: TGTGCCAGCAGTGGGAGTACAGGGGGCTTGGCAGAGACCCAGTACTTC

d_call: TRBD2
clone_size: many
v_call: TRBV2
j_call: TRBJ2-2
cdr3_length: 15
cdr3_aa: CASSWTSGNTGELFF
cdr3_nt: TGTGCCAGCAGCTGGACTAGCGGAAACACCGGGGAGCTGTTTTTT

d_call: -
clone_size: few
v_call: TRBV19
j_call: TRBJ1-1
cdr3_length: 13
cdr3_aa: CASSTTPGSHAFF
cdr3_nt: TGTGCCAGTAGTACAACCCCGGGGAGTCACGCTTTCTTT

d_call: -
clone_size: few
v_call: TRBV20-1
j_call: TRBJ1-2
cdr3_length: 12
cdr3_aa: CSARDPNYGYTF
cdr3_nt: TGCAGTGCTAGAGATCCAAACTATGGCTACACCTTC

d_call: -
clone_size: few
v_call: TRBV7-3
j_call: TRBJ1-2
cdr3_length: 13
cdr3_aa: CASSLGQGFGYTF
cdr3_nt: TGTGCCAGCAGCTTAGGTCAGGGGTTTGGCTACACCTTC

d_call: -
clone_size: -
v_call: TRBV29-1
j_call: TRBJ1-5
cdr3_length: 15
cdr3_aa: CSVEVGSRGNQPQHF
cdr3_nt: TGCAGCGTTGAAGTTGGGAGTCGTGGCAATCAGCCCCAGCATTTT

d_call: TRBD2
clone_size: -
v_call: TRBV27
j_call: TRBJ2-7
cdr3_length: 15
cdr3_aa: CASSLVGGGNYEQYF
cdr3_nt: TGTGCCAGCAGCTTGGTGGGGGGGGGGAACTACGAGCAGTACTTC

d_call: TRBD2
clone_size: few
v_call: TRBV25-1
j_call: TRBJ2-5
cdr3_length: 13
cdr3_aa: CASSHASGETQYF
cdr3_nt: TGTGCCAGCAGTCACGCTAGCGGAGAGACCCAGTACTTC

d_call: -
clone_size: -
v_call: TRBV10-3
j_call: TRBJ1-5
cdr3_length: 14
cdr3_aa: CAISESSSVQPQHF
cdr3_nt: TGTGCCATCAGTGAGTCCTCAAGTGTGCAGCCCCAGCATTTT

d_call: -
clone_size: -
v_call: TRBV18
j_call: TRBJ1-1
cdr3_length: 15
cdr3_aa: CASSPRQNANTEAFF
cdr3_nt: TGTGCCAGCTCACCGAGACAGAACGCCAACACTGAAGCTTTCTTT

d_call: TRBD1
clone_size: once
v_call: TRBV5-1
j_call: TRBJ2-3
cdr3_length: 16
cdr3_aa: CASSGRTGTSTDTQYF
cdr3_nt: TGCGCCAGCAGCGGTAGGACAGGGACTAGCACAGATACGCAGTATTTT

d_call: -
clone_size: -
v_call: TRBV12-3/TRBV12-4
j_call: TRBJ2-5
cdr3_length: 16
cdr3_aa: CASTTRDVVGGETQYF
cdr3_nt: TGTGCCAGCACCACCAGGGACGTGGTAGGGGGGGAGACCCAGTACTTC

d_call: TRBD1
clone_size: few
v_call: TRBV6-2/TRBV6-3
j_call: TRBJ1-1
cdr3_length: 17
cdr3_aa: CASSYLPGQGGNTEAFF
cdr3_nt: TGTGCCAGCAGTTACCTTCCGGGACAGGGAGGGAACACTGAAGCTTTCTTT

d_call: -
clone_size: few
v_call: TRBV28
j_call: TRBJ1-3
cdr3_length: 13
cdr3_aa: CASTRALPNTIYF
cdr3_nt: TGTGCCAGCACTAGGGCCTTACCAAACACCATATATTTT

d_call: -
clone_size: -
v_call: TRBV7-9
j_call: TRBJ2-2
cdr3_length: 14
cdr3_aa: CASSWRAPTGELFF
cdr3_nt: TGTGCCAGCAGCTGGAGGGCCCCCACCGGGGAGCTGTTTTTT

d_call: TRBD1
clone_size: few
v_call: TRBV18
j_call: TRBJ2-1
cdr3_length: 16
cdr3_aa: CASSQIGQGPYNEQFF
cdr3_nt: TGTGCCAGCTCTCAAATCGGACAGGGGCCCTACAATGAGCAGTTCTTC

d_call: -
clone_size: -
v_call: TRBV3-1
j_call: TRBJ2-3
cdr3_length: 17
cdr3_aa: CASSQDFRRLSTDTQYF
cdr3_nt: TGTGCCAGCAGCCAAGATTTTCGGCGCTTGAGCACAGATACGCAGTATTTT

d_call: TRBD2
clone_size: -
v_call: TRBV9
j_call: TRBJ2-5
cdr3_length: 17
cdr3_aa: CASSVTGGGRSMKTQYF
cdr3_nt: TGTGCCAGCAGCGTGACGGGAGGCGGGAGATCAATGAAGACCCAGTACTTC

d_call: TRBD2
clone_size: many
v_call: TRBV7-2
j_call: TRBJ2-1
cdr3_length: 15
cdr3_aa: CASSFRGREASEQFF
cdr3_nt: TGTGCCAGCAGCTTCCGAGGGAGGGAGGCAAGTGAGCAGTTCTTC

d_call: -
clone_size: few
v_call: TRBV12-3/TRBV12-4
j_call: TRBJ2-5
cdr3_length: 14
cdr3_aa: CASSFIGGTATQYF
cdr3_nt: TGTGCCAGCAGTTTTATTGGAGGGACGGCGACCCAGTACTTC

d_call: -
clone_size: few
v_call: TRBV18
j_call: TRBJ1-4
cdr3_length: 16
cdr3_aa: CASSPRRQQANEKLFF
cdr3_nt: TGTGCCAGCTCACCCCGCAGACAGCAAGCGAATGAAAAACTGTTTTTT

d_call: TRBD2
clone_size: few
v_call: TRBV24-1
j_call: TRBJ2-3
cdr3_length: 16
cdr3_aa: CATSDPASGKSDTQYF
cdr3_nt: TGTGCCACCAGTGATCCGGCTAGCGGGAAATCAGATACGCAGTATTTT

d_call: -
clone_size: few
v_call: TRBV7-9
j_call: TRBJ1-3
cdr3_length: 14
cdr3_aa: CASSFHSSGNTIYF
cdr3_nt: TGTGCCAGCAGCTTTCACTCCTCTGGAAACACCATATATTTT

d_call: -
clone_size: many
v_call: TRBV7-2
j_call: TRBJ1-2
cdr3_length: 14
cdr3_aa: CASSPGAGVYGYTF
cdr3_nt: TGTGCCAGCAGCCCCGGGGCGGGGGTCTATGGCTACACCTTC

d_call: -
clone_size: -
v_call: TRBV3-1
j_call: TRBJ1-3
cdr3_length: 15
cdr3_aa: CASSKGPASGNTIYF
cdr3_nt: TGTGCCAGCAGCAAGGGTCCTGCGTCTGGAAACACCATATATTTT

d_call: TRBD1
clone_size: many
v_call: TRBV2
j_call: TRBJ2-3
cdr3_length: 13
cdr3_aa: CASLDRVRYTQYF
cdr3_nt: TGTGCCAGCCTGGACAGGGTACGATATACGCAGTATTTT

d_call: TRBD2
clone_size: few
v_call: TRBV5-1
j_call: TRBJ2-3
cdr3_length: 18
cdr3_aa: CASRFRTSGRSPTDTQYF
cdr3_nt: TGCGCCAGCAGATTTCGGACTAGCGGGAGGTCCCCCACAGATACGCAGTATTTT